This T cell receptor (beta chain) appears in the sequencing data of a study of early T cells in non-severe SARS-CoV-2 infection. V was clipped by 5 bases and J by 7 bases, with 17 bases between them. CDR3 length equals 15 residues. Germline assignment: CDR1 SGHTA and CDR2 FQGNSA. This clonotype was seen at least ten times. Attached unique molecular identifiers marked individual cDNA molecules. TCRdb redid the calling of the 5' RACE reads with MiXCR, one entry per CDR3 protein. Of approximately 47,000 distinct CDR3 sequences listed, 6.2% are singletons. The genes are TRBV7-2 and TRBJ2-2, with D possibly TRBD1 on 6 matching bases. The sample consisted of whole blood, taken at baseline. This clonotype originated in an adult who was a healthcare worker with PCR-confirmed SARS-CoV-2 infection or an uninfected control (not recorded which). CDR3 protein: CASSPPGAYLGELFF. DNA for the CDR3: TGTGCCAGCAGCCCCCCAGGGGCCTACCTCGGGGAGCTGTTTTTT.